The subject of this entry is one TCR beta chain. Input was about 550 ng to 6,500 ng of genomic DNA from tumor or blood. Data came from immunoSEQ multiplex PCR; TCRdb stores just in-frame clones and leaves some out. The repertoire includes around 51,000 clones, more than 65% of them detected once, and less than 5% sits in the top ten. Germline CDR1 and CDR2: SSHAT and FNYEAQ (reference sequence). Germline trimming cut 5 bases from V and 5 bases from J; bases unmatched to any gene: 9. The CDR3 extends over 15 amino acids. These data originate in a study of T cells in tumors after PD-1 blockade. About the study: Daily vismodegib 150 mg continued in a subset of anti-PD-1-treated patients. Peripheral blood samples averaged approximately 37,000 unique clonotypes and some 100,000 templates.

This clonotype originated in a human donor with basal cell carcinoma. The rearrangement uses TRBV7-7 and TRBJ2-5; 9 bases agree with TRBD2. The sample here was PBMCs, taken before anti-PD-1 treatment. This CDR3 is CASSPLAAGGETQYF. The DNA of the CDR3 is TGTGCCAGCAGCCCCTTGGCGGCGGGGGGGGAGACCCAGTACTTC.